One sample yielded the 2 T cell receptor beta chains listed below, sequenced in a study of blood T cell repertoires in COVID-19. TCRdb's copy holds only in-frame clones and misses some; the assay was immunoSEQ multiplex PCR. Altogether 50,000 to 60,000 clones are present, 80% to 85% being singletons, with the ten largest covering 5.5% to 7%. Sequencing used peripheral blood. These receptors came from a human donor in a cohort sampled during active or convalescent COVID-19.

In this sample, this clone turned up once. The CDR3 reads CASSFRGGVRETQYF. The CDR3 bases are TGCGCCAGCAGCTTCCGCGGGGGGGTACGGGAGACCCAGTACTTC. The chain uses TRBV5-1 and TRBJ2-5; 9 bases fit TRBD2. V was clipped by 2 bases and J by 5 bases; unmatched bases: 7. This CDR3 spans 15 amino acids. Germline CDR1 is SGHRS and CDR2 is YFSETQ.

This rearrangement joins TRBV5-1 to TRBJ2-5; maybe TRBD2 (7 bases). The V end was cut by 2 bases, the J end by 2 bases, with 13 bases between. CDR1 is SGHRS and CDR2 is YFSETQ in the germline V gene. The CDR3 totals 15 residues. The CDR3 DNA is TGCGCCAGCAGCTTCCAAGGGGGGGGGCAAGAGACCCAGTACTTC. Protein product: CASSFQGGGQETQYF.